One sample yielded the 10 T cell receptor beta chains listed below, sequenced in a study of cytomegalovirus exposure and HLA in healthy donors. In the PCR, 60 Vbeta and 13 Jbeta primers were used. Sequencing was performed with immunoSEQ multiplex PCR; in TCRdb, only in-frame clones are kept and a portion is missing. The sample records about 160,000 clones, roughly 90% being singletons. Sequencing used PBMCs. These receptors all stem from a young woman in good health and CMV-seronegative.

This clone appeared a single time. CDR3 in amino acids: CASQRENTGELFF. The CDR3 DNA is TGTGCCTCCCAGCGGGAGAACACCGGGGAGCTGTTTTTT. The rearrangement uses TRBV30 and TRBJ2-2; 7 bases line up with TRBD2. The germline gives CDR1 GTSNPN, CDR2 SVGIG (reference sequence). Trimming took 7 bases from V and 1 from J; bases not matched to a gene: 3. The CDR3 length is 13 residues.

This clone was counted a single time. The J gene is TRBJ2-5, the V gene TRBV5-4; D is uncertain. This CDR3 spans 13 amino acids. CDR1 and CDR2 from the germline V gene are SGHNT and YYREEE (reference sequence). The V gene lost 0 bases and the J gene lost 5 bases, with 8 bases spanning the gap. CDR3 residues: CASSLVSQETQYF. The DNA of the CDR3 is TGTGCCAGCAGCTTGGTGTCCCAGGAGACCCAGTACTTC.

The CDR3 loop reads CASSRTGGYEQYF. The DNA of the CDR3 is TGTGCCAGCAGCCGGACAGGAGGGTACGAGCAGTACTTC. The genes are TRBV9 and TRBJ2-7; perhaps TRBD1 as D (7 bases). The CDR3 is 13 amino acids. Trimming stripped 4 bases from V and 4 bases from J, with 12 bases between. The germline CDR1 and CDR2 sequences are SGDLS and YYNGEE.

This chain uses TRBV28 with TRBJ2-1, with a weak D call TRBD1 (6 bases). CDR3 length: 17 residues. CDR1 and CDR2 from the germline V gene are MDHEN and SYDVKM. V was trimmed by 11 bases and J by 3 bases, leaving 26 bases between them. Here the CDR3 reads CAGSRDTPLLSYNEQFF. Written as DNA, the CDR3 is TGTGCCGGAAGCCGGGACACCCCCCTTTTGAGCTACAATGAGCAGTTCTTC.

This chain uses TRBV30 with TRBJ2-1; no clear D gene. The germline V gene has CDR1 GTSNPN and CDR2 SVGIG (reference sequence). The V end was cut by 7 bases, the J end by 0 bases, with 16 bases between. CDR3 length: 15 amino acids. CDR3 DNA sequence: TGTGCCTCCAACCCCCCGGCTAGCTCCTACAATGAGCAGTTCTTC. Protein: CASNPPASSYNEQFF.

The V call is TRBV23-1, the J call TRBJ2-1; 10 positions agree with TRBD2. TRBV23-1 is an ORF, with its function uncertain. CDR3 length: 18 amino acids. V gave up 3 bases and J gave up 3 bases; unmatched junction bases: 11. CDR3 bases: TGCGCCAGCAGTCACTACACGTCAGCGGGGGGGTACTACAATGAGCAGTTCTTC. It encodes CASSHYTSAGGYYNEQFF.

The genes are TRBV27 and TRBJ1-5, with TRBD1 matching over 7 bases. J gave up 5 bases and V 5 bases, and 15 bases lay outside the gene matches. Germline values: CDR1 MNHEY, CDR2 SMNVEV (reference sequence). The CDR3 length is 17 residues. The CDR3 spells CASSLLPTGAGDQPQHF. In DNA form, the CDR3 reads TGTGCCAGCAGTCTCTTACCCACAGGGGCTGGAGATCAGCCCCAGCATTTT.

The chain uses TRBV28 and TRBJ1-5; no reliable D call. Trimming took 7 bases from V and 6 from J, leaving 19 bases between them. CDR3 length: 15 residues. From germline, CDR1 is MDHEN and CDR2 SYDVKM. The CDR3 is CASIPASREGQPQHF. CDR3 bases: TGTGCCAGCATACCCGCGTCCAGAGAGGGTCAGCCCCAGCATTTT.

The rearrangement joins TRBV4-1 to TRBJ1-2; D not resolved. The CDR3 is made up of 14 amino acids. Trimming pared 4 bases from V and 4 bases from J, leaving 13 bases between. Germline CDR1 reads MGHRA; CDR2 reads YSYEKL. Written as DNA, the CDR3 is TGCGCCAGCAGCCCCCGCGAGGTTACCTATGGCTACACCTTC. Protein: CASSPREVTYGYTF.

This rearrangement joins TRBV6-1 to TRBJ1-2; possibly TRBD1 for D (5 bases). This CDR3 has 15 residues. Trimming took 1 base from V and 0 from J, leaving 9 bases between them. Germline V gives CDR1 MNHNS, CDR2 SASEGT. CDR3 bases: TGTGCCAGCAGTGAAGGGTACAGGTCTAACTATGGCTACACCTTC. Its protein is CASSEGYRSNYGYTF.